A single sample is the source of the 13 T cell receptor beta chains below, sequenced in a study of regulatory T cells in long-lasting Graves disease. Arm-PCR of CDR3 regions and iRepertoire HTBI primers were used to build TCR beta libraries. Each CDR3 protein is one row after TCRdb ran MiXCR on the multiplex PCR reads. The sample lists roughly 300,000 distinct CDR3 sequences; 15% to 20% were seen once. Regarding time point: persistent/refractory GD, antithyroid drugs over 5 years with positive TRAb. PBMC-extracted RNA yielded the TCR library. The sequencing here drew on peripheral blood mononuclear cells (PBMCs), taken when the disease was refractory, from a patient treated with antithyroid drugs. The receptors come from a female donor with Graves disease.

Notes on this clonotype: Given the absence of the conserved phenylalanine or tryptophan at the CDR3 end, a read error is likely. This sequence joins TRBV6-2 or TRBV6-3 and TRBJ2-7; a possible D gene is TRBD2 (6 bases). The germline CDR1 and CDR2 sequences are MNHEY and SVGEGT. Between the trimmed V and J ends, which lost 4 bases and 4 bases, there was a span of 14 bases. The CDR3 totals 14 residues. Here the CDR3 reads CASSSWREAYEQYS. DNA for the CDR3: TGTGCCAGCAGTTCTTGGCGGGAAGCTTACGAGCAGTACTCC.

To note about this clonotype: Likely a read error: the CDR3 ends without its conserved phenylalanine or tryptophan. The V and J genes are TRBV10-2 and TRBJ1-1; tentative D call: TRBD1 (5 bases). This CDR3 comprises 15 residues. Germline V gives CDR1 WSHSY, CDR2 SAAADI. V was pared by 0 bases and J by 5 bases, with 13 bases between. The CDR3 sequence: CASSESSGGWTEAFL. The CDR3 region has the DNA TGCGCCAGCAGTGAGTCTTCCGGGGGGTGGACTGAAGCTTTCCTT.

V is TRBV30 and J is TRBJ2-2; D possibly matches TRBD1 or TRBD2 (5 bases each). Germline-derived CDR1 and CDR2 are GTSNPN and SVGIG (reference sequence). The CDR3 length is 14 residues. The germline V and J ends were trimmed by 2 bases and 5 bases, with 12 bases remaining between them. This chain's CDR3 is CAWSPGTGTGELFF. The CDR3 DNA reads as TGTGCCTGGAGTCCAGGGACGGGAACCGGGGAGCTGTTTTTT.

This chain uses TRBV12-3 or TRBV12-4 with TRBJ2-2; 10 bases are a match to TRBD2. V shed 7 bases, J shed 5 bases, and the junction held 10 bases outside the gene matches. This CDR3 region has 16 residues. The CDR3 DNA sequence: TGTGCCAGCATCACCATAGCGGGAGGAGTTACCGGGGAGCTGTTTTTT. Amino acids: CASITIAGGVTGELFF.

This clonotype has a count of ten or more. The chain combines TRBV28 with TRBJ2-5; D ambiguous. V dropped 5 bases and J dropped 4 bases, with 14 bases sitting between them. Germline lookup yields CDR1 MDHEN and CDR2 SYDVKM. This CDR3 has 14 residues. CDR3 sequence (DNA): TGTGCCAGCAGTCCTCGGATCCTTGCAGAGACCCAGTACTTC. Its protein is CASSPRILAETQYF.

This clonotype was observed at least ten times. The chain recombines TRBV7-2 with TRBJ2-2, with 7 bases aligning to TRBD1. V gave up 1 base and J gave up 4 bases; unmatched junction bases: 6. The CDR3 is made up of 16 amino acids. Looked up from germline, CDR1 is SGHTA and CDR2 is FQGNSA. The CDR3 reads CASSLDSGQTTGELFF. Here the CDR3 DNA reads TGTGCCAGCAGCTTAGATTCGGGACAGACCACCGGGGAGCTGTTTTTT.

This clonotype turned up a few times. The CDR3 DNA reads as TGTGCCAGCAGTTTTTTTCGCGGGAGAGTCACCGGGGAGCTGTTTTTT. Residues: CASSFFRGRVTGELFF. The chain uses TRBV28 and TRBJ2-2; 7 nucleotides match TRBD2. This CDR3 spans 16 amino acids. Unmatched junction bases numbered 8, after V lost 3 bases and J lost 4 bases. Per germline, CDR1 MDHEN and CDR2 SYDVKM.

This clonotype was detected only a few times. The gene calls are TRBV6-1 and TRBJ2-7, with 8 bases lining up with TRBD1. This CDR3 contains 14 residues. The germline V gene has CDR1 MNHNS and CDR2 SASEGT. The V segment lost 5 bases and the J segment 1 base; nucleotides outside the gene matches: 4. CDR3 in amino acids: CASSKQGVSYEQYF. The CDR3 DNA sequence: TGTGCCAGCAGTAAACAGGGGGTGTCCTACGAGCAGTACTTC.

This clonotype has at least ten counts. The rearrangement uses TRBV6-2 or TRBV6-3 and TRBJ2-5; D gene uncertain. CDR3 length equals 13 residues. The V gene's germline CDR1 is MNHEY and CDR2 SVGEGT. The V gene lost 1 base and the J gene lost 0 bases, with 3 bases spanning the gap. CDR3 bases: TGTGCCAGCAGTTACTGGAACCAAGAGACCCAGTACTTC. Its translation: CASSYWNQETQYF.

V and J are TRBV29-1 and TRBJ2-1, with D possibly TRBD2 on 5 matching bases. Trimming removed 4 bases from V and 7 bases from J, with 17 bases in between. Germline loops: CDR1 SQVTM, CDR2 ANQGSEA. The CDR3 length is 14 residues. The CDR3 DNA reads as TGCAGCGTTGCGGGATGGCGATCTAGGAATGAGCAGTTCTTC. Amino acids: CSVAGWRSRNEQFF.

The chain joins TRBV7-6 to TRBJ1-5, with a tentative D call TRBD1 (5 bases). The CDR3 runs to 18 residues. Trimming shortened V by 1 base and J by 0 bases, and 16 bases separated the two germline ends. CDR1 SGHVS and CDR2 FNYEAQ come from the germline V gene. The DNA of the CDR3 is TGTGCCAGCAGCTTAGGGCAGGGAGGGCCCTATAGCAATCAGCCCCAGCATTTT. Protein product: CASSLGQGGPYSNQPQHF.

This clonotype came up many times. V gene TRBV6-1 combines with J gene TRBJ2-5; TRBD2 might be the D (5 bases). CDR1 is MNHNS, CDR2 SASEGT, per germline. This CDR3 comprises 15 residues. The V end was cut by 8 bases, the J end by 0 bases, with 16 bases between. For the CDR3, the DNA is TGTGCCAGCCACGGGAACTCGAAGTACCAAGAGACCCAGTACTTC. It codes for CASHGNSKYQETQYF.

The chain uses TRBV20-1 and TRBJ1-1, with D unclear. Germline V gene lookup returns CDR1 DFQATT and CDR2 SNEGSKA (reference sequence). The V gene lost 2 bases and the J gene lost 0 bases, with 10 bases spanning the gap. The CDR3 covers 14 residues. The CDR3 DNA sequence: TGCAGTGCTAGAAAAGCCGGCATGAACACTGAAGCTTTCTTT. Protein sequence: CSARKAGMNTEAFF.